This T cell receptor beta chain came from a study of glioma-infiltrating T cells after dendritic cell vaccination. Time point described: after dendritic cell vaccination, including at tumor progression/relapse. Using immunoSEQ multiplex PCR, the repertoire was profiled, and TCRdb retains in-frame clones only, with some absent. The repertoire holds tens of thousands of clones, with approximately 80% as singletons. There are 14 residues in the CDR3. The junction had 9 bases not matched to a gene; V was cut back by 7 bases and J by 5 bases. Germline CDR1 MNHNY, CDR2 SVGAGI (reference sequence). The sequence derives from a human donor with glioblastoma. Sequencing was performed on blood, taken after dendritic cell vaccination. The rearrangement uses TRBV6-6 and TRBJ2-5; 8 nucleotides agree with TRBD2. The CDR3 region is CASNTRGGRETQYF. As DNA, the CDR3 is TGTGCCAGCAATACTCGCGGGGGGAGGGAGACCCAGTACTTC.